This TCR beta chain derives from a study of vaccination and CD4 T cells after COVID-19. Study overall: Participants received two doses of either BNT162b2 or mRNA-1273 vaccine.

Regarding treatment: roughly ten-day PBMC culture with coronavirus spike peptide pools or control peptides (ViraFEST assay). With regard to this clonotype: The antigen is unknown.

The study sequenced cultured CD4+ T cell DNA using the Oncomine TCR Beta short-read assay. Scientists extracted genomic DNA from CD4+ T cells grown in culture. TCRdb fed the PCR reads into MiXCR, producing one record per CDR3 protein. Among almost 9,500 distinct CDR3 sequences listed, 52% were seen once. Specimen: CD4+ T cells from blood, cultured in vitro. The clonotype was recovered from a human donor who had recovered from COVID-19.

The CDR3 region is CAISEESRSNEQFF. For the CDR3, the DNA is TGTGCCATCAGTGAGGAGTCCAGGAGCAATGAGCAGTTCTTC. The chain joins TRBV10-3 to TRBJ2-1, with D uncertain. Germline V gives CDR1 ENHRY, CDR2 SYGVKD. Trimming took off 2 bases at V and 6 bases at J, with 11 bases between the two ends. CDR3 length equals 14 residues.